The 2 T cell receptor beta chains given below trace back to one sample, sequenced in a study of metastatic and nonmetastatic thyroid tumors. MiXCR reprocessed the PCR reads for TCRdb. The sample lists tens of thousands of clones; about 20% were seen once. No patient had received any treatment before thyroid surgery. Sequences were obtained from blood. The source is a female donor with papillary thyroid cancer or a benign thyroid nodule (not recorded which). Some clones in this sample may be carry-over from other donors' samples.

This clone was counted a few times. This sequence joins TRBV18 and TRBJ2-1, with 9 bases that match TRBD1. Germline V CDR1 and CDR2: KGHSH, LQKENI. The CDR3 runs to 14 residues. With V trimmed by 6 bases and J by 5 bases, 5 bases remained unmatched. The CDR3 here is CASSGQGKNNEQFF. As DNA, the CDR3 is TGTGCCAGCTCGGGACAGGGAAAGAACAATGAGCAGTTCTTC. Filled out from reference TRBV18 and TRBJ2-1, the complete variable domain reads NAGVMQNPRHLVRRRGQEARLRCSPMKGHSHVYWYRQLPEEGLKFMVYLQKENIIDESGMPKERFSAEFPKEGPSILRIQQVVRGDSAAYFCASSGQGKNNEQFFGPGTRLTVL.

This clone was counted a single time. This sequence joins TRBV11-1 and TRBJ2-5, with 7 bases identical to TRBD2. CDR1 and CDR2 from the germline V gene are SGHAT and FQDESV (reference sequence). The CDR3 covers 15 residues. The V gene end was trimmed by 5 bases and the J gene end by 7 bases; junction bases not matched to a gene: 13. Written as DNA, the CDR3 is TGTGCCAGCAGCCCCGATGGCGCGGGAGTCATGACCCAGTACTTC. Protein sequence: CASSPDGAGVMTQYF.